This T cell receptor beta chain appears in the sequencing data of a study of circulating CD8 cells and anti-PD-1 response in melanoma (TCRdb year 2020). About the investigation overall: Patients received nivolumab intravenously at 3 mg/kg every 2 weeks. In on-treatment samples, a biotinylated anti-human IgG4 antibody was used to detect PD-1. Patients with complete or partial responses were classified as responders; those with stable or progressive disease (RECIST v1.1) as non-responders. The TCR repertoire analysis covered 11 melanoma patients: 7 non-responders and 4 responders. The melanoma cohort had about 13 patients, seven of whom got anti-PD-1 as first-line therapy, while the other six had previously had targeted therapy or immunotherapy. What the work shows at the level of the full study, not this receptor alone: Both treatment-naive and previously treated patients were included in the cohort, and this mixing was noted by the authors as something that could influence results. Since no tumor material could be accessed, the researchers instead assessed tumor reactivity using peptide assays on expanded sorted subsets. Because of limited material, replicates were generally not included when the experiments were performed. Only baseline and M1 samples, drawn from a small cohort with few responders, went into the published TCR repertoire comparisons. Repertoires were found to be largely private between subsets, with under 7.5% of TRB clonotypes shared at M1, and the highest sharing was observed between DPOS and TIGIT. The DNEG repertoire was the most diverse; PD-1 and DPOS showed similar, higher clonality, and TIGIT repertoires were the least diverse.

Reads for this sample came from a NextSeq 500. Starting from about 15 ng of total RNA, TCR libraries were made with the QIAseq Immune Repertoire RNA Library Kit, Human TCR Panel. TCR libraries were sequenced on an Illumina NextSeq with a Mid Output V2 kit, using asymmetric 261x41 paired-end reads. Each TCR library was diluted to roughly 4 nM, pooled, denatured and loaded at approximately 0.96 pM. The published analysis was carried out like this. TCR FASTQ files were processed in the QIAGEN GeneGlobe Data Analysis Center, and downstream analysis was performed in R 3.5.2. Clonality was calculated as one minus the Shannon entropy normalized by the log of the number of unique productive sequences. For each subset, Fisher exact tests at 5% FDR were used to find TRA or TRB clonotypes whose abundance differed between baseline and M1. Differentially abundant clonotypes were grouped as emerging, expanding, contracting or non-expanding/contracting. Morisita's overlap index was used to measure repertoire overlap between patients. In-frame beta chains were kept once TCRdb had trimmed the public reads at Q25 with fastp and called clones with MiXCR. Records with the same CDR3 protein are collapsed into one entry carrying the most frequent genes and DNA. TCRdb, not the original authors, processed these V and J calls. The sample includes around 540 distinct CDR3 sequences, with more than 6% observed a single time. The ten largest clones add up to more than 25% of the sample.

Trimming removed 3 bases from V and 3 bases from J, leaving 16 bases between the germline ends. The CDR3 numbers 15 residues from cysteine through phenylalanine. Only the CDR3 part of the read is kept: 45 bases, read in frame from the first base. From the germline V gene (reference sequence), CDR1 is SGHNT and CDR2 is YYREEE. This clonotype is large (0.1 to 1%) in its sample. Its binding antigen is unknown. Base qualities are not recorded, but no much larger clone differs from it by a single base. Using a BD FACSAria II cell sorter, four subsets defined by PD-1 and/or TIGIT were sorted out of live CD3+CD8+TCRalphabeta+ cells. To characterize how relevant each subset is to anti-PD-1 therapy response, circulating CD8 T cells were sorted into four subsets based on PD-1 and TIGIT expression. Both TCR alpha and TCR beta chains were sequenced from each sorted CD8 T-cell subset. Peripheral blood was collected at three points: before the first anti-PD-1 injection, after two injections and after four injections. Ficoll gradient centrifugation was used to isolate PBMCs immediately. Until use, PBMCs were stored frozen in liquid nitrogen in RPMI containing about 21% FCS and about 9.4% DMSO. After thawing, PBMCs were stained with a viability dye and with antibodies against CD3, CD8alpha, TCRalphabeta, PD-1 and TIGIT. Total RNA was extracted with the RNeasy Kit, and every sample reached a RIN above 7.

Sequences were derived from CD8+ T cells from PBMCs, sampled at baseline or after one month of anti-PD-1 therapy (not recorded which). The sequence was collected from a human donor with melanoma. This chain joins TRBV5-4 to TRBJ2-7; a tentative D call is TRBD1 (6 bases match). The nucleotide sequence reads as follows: TGTGCCAGCAGCTCGCAGGGGTCGGCTTTCTACGAGCAGTACTTC. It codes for CASSSQGSAFYEQYF.